This paragraph reports one T cell receptor beta chain. Its target is unknown. The method was immunoSEQ multiplex PCR; TCRdb's version includes in-frame clones alone and lacks a portion of them. The table shows tens of thousands of clones, with roughly nine tenths occurring only once. The data are from a study of OX40 agonist ivuxolimab in advanced cancers. Overall study: Ivuxolimab, an antibody that agonizes OX40 (CD134), was administered to the patients. Hepatocellular carcinoma, melanoma, renal cell or head and neck cancer was diagnosed in the dose-escalation patients. Study observations and caveats: The investigators did not determine what antigen specificity the expanded peripheral T cells had.

This CDR3 is built from 14 residues. J was trimmed by 6 bases and V by 3 bases; bases with no gene match: 5. In germline, CDR1 is MNHEY, CDR2 SMNVEV (reference sequence). Here the sequenced sample was CD4+ or CD8+ T cells sorted from blood, taken in a trial of the OX40 agonist ivuxolimab. The sequence derives from an adult with an advanced solid tumor such as melanoma, head and neck, liver or kidney cancer. The V call is TRBV27, the J call TRBJ1-2, with 9 bases aligning to TRBD1. CDR3 coding DNA: TGTGCCAGCAGTTTTGGGGACAGGGCGGATGGCTACACCTTC. Its translation: CASSFGDRADGYTF.